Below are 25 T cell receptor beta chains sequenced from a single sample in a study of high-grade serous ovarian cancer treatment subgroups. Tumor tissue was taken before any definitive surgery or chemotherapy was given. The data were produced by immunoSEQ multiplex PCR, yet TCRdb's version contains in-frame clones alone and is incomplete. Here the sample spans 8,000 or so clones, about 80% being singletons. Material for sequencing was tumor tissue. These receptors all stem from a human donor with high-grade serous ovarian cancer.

The CDR3 nucleotides read TGCGCCAGCAGCTTGGCTGGTCATAGCACAGATACGCAGTATTTT. Protein product: CASSLAGHSTDTQYF. The gene calls are TRBV5-1 and TRBJ2-3; D unclear. Germline V lookup: CDR1 SGHRS, CDR2 YFSETQ. V was clipped by 0 bases and J by 0 bases, with 8 bases between them. The CDR3 contains 15 residues.

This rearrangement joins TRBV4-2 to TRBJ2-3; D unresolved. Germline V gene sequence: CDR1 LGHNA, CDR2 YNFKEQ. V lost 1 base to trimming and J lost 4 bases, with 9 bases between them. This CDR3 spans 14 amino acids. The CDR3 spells CASSQGAPPDTQYF. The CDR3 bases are TGTGCCAGCAGCCAAGGGGCTCCCCCAGATACGCAGTATTTT.

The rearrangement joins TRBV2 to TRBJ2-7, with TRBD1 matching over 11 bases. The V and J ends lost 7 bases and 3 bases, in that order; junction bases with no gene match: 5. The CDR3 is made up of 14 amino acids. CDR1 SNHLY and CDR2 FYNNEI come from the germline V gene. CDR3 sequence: CASTPGQGDYEQYF. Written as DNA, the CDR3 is TGTGCCAGCACCCCGGGACAGGGGGACTACGAGCAGTACTTC. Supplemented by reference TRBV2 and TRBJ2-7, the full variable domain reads EPEVTQTPSHQVTQMGQEVILRCVPISNHLYFYWYRQILGQKVEFLVSFYNNEISEKSEIFDDQFSVERPDGSNFTLKIRSTKLEDSAMYFCASTPGQGDYEQYFGPGTRLTVT.

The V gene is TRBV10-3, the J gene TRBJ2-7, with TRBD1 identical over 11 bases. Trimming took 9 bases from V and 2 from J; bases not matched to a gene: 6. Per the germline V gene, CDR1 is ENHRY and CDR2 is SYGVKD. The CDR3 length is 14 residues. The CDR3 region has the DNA TGTGCCATAGCTCCGGGACAGGGGGCCTACGAGCAGTACTTC. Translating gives CAIAPGQGAYEQYF.

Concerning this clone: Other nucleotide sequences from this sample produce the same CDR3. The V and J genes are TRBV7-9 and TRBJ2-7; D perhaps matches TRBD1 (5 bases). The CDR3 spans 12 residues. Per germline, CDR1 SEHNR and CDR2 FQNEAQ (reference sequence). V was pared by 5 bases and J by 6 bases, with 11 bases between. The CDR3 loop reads CASSIGEGEQYF. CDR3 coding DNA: TGTGCCAGCAGCATAGGGGAAGGCGAGCAGTACTTC.

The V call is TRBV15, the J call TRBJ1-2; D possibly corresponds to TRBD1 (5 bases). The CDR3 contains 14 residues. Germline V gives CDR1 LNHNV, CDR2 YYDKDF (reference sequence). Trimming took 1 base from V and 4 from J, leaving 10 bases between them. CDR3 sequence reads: CATSRVTGAYGYTF. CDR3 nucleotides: TGTGCCACCAGCAGAGTTACAGGAGCCTATGGCTACACCTTC.

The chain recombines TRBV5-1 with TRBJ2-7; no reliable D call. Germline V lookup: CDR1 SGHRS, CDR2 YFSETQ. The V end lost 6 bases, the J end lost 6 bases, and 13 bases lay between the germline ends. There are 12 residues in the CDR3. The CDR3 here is CASNTRWGEQYF. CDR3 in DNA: TGCGCCAGCAACACGAGATGGGGCGAGCAGTACTTC.

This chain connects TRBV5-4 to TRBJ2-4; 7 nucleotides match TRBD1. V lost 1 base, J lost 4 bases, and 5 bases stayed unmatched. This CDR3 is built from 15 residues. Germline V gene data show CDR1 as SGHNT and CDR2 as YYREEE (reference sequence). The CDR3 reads CASSLRGQAKNIQYF. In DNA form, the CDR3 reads TGTGCCAGCAGCTTGAGAGGACAGGCGAAAAACATTCAGTACTTC.

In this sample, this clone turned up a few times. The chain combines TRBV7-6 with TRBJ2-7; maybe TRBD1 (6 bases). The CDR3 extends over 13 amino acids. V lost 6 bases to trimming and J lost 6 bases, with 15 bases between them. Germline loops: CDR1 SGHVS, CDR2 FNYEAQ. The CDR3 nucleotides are TGTGCCAGCAGACAAGGGGGTGGGTCCGAGCAGTACTTC. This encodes CASRQGGGSEQYF.

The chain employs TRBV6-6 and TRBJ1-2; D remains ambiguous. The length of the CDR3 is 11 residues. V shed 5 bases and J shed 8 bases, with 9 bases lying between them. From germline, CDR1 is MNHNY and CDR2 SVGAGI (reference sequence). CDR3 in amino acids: CASSTDRGYTF. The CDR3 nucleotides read TGTGCCAGCAGTACTGATAGGGGCTACACCTTC.

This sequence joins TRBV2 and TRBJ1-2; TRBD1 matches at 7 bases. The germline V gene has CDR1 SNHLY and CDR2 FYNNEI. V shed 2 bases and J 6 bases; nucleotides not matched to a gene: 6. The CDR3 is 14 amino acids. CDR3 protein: CASSEYLTGNGYTF. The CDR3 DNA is TGTGCCAGCAGTGAATATTTGACAGGGAATGGCTACACCTTC.

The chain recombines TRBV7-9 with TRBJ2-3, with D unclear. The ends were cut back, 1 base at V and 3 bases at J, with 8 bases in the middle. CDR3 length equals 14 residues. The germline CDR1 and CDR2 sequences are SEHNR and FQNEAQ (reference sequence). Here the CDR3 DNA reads TGTGCCAGCAGCTTAGGGGGATTTACAGATACGCAGTATTTT. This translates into CASSLGGFTDTQYF. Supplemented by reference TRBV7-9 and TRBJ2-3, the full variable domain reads DTGVSQNPRHKITKRGQNVTFRCDPISEHNRLYWYRQTLGQGPEFLTYFQNEAQLEKSRLLSDRFSAERPKGSFSTLEIQRTEQGDSAMYLCASSLGGFTDTQYFGPGTRLTVL.

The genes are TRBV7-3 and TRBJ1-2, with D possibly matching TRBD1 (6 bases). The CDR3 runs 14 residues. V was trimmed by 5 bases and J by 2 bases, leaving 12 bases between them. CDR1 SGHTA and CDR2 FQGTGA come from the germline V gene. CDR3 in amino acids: CASSPTQGNYGYTF. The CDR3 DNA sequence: TGTGCCAGCAGCCCAACACAGGGCAACTATGGCTACACCTTC.

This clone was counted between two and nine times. This CDR3 is CASSHQGASYGYTF. CDR3 bases: TGTGCCAGCAGCCATCAGGGGGCGAGCTATGGCTACACCTTC. The chain links TRBV27 to TRBJ1-2; TRBD1 matches 8 bases. This CDR3 is built from 14 residues. CDR1 MNHEY and CDR2 SMNVEV come from the germline V gene (reference sequence). V trimming: 6 bases; J trimming: 4 bases; junction bases outside the gene matches: 7.

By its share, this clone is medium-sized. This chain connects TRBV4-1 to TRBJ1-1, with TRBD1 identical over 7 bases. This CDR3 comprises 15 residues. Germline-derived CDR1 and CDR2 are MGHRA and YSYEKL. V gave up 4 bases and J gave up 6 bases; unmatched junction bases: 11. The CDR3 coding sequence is TGCGCCAGCAGCCTGGACGAGATAACAGGGGCTGAAGCTTTCTTT. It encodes CASSLDEITGAEAFF.

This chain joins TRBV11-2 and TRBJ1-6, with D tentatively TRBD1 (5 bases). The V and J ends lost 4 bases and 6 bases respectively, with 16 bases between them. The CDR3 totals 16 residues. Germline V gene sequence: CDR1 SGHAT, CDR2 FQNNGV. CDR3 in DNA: TGTGCCAGCAGCTCGGGGTACAGGAGGCGTAATTCACCCCTCCACTTT. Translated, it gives CASSSGYRRRNSPLHF.

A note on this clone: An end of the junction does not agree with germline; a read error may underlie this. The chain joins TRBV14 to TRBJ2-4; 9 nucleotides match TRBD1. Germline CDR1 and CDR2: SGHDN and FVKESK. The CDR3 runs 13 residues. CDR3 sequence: CASSQEVRTGAVF. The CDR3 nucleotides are TGTGCCAGCAGCCAAGAAGTAAGGACAGGGGCCGTCTTC.

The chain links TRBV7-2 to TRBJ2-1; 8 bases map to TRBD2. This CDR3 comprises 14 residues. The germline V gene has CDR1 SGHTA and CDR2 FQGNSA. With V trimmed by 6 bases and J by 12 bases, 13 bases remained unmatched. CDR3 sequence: CASSPRGGGSGQFF. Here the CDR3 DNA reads TGTGCCAGCAGTCCCCGGGGGGGCGGTTCGGGGCAGTTCTTC.

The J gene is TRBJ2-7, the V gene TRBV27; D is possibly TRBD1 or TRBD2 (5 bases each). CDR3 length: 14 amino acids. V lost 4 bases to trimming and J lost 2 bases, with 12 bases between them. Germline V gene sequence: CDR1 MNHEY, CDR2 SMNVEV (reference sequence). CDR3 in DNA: TGTGCCAGCAGTTCCAGGGAGTTCCCCTACGAGCAGTACTTC. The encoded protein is CASSSREFPYEQYF.

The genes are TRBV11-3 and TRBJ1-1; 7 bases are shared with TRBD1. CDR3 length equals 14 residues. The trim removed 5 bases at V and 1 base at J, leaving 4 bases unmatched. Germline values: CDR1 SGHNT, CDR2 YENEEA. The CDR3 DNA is TGTGCCAGCAGCCCAGGGGGATCGAACACTGAAGCTTTCTTT. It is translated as CASSPGGSNTEAFF.

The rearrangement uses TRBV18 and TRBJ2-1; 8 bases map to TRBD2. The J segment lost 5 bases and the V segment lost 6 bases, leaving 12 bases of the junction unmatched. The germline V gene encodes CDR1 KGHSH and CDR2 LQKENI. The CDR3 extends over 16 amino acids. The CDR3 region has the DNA TGTGCCAGCTCGCCCTTAGCGGGGATTACCGACAATGAGCAGTTCTTC. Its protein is CASSPLAGITDNEQFF. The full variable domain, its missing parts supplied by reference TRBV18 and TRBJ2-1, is NAGVMQNPRHLVRRRGQEARLRCSPMKGHSHVYWYRQLPEEGLKFMVYLQKENIIDESGMPKERFSAEFPKEGPSILRIQQVVRGDSAAYFCASSPLAGITDNEQFFGPGTRLTVL.

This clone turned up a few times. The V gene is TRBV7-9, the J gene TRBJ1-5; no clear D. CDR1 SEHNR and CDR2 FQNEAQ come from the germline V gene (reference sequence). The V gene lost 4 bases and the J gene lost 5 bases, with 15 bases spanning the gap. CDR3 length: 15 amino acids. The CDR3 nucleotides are TGTGCCAGCAGCTATGGGTCTACGAGGGATCAGCCCCAGCATTTT. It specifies CASSYGSTRDQPQHF.

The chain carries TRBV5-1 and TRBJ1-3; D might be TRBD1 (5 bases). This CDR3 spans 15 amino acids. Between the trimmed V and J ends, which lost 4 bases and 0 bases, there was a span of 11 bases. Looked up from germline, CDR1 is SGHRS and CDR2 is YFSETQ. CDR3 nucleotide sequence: TGCGCCAGCAGCCCCGGGGGATACTCTGGAAACACCATATATTTT. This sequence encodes CASSPGGYSGNTIYF.

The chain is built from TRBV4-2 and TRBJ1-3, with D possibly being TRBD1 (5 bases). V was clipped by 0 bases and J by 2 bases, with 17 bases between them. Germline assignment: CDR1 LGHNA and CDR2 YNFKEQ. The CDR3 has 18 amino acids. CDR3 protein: CASSQENVAGSAGNTIYF. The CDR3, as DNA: TGTGCCAGCAGCCAAGAAAATGTGGCAGGGTCGGCTGGAAACACCATATATTTT.

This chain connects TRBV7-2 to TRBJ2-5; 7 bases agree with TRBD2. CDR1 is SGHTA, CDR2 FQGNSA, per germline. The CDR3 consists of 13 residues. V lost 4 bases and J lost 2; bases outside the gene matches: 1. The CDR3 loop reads CASSWDYQETQYF. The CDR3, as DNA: TGTGCCAGCAGCTGGGACTATCAAGAGACCCAGTACTTC. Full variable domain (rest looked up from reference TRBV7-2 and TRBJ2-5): GAGVSQSPSNKVTEKGKDVELRCDPISGHTALYWYRQSLGQGLEFLIYFQGNSAPDKSGLPSDRFSAERTGGSVSTLTIQRTQQEDSAVYLCASSWDYQETQYFGPGTRLLVL.